What follows describes a single T cell receptor (beta chain). What it binds is unknown. The germline V gene has CDR1 KGHSH and CDR2 LQKENI. This CDR3 has 15 residues. Trimming shortened V by 0 bases and J by 0 bases, and 9 bases separated the two germline ends. This specimen belongs to a study of shared clonotypes between healthy human individuals. Overall study results and limits: Naive CD4 clonotype sharing across several donors was 5% to 6%. Inspection by rarefaction showed sorted-subset sequencing to be incomplete despite large depth. An expected dependence of interdonor clonotype sharing on sequencing depth was noted.

Investigators spread the genomic DNA of each subset evenly over several immunoSEQ plates. Generated by immunoSEQ multiplex PCR, the TCRdb table keeps only in-frame clones and is missing some. The data hold 2.3 million or so clones, with approximately 93% observed a single time. The sequencing input was naive CD4+ T cells from PBMCs. Subset specified: CD45RA+ positively selected. The chain links TRBV18 to TRBJ2-7; TRBD1 might be the D (5 bases). The sequence came from a man younger than 35 in good health. Some clones in this sample may be carry-over from other donors' samples. This chain's CDR3 is CASSPPGQHSYEQYF. The DNA of the CDR3 is TGTGCCAGCTCACCACCGGGGCAGCACTCCTACGAGCAGTACTTC.